These 18 T cell receptor beta chains originate from one sample sequenced in a study of post-analysis software for immune sequencing data (dated by TCRdb to about 2015). Results the study describes overall, beyond this receptor: Significantly higher frequencies in patients than in controls were found for five or six TRBV segments, including TRBV5-6, TRBV5-1 and TRBV20-1.

Libraries were constructed by PCR. The sequencing machine was an Illumina HiSeq 2500. To reduce PCR and sequencing biases, unique molecular identifiers were built into the TCR beta cDNA libraries. Starting from the raw public reads, TCRdb applied fastp trimming at Q25, assembled clones with MiXCR and retained in-frame beta chains. CDR3 protein duplicates are merged, each entry listing the most common genes and DNA. This sample comprises about 680,000 distinct CDR3 sequences, over 45% of them detected only once. About 11% of the sample comes from the top ten. For these receptors, no antigen is known. The specimen sequenced was blood. The origin of the receptors is a girl aged 2-10 years with multiple sclerosis.

This chain links TRBV29-1 with TRBJ1-2, with D possibly being TRBD1 (6 bases). There are 13 residues in the CDR3. Trimming removed 3 bases at V and 6 bases at J, with 14 bases between. Germline-derived CDR1 and CDR2 are SQVTM and ANQGSEA. The CDR3, as DNA: TGCAGCGTTGATGATCGGGACACTCATGGCTACACCTTC. Translated, it gives CSVDDRDTHGYTF.

The J gene is TRBJ1-2, the V gene TRBV10-3; D unresolved. Germline assignment: CDR1 ENHRY and CDR2 SYGVKD. Trimming cost V 2 bases and J 5 bases, with 6 bases left between them. There are 12 residues in the CDR3. CDR3 sequence reads: CAISETEYGYTF. CDR3 coding DNA: TGTGCCATCAGTGAGACAGAGTATGGCTACACCTTC.

A few counts support this clonotype. The V and J genes are TRBV6-5 and TRBJ2-4; D may be TRBD1 or TRBD2 (5 bases each). The V and J ends lost 4 bases and 10 bases respectively, with 20 bases between them. Per germline, CDR1 MNHEY and CDR2 SVGAGI. The CDR3 extends over 15 amino acids. This CDR3 reads CASSSSGTGNRIQYF. CDR3 DNA: TGTGCCAGCAGTTCCTCCGGGACGGGAAATAGGATTCAGTACTTC.

Concerning this clonotype itself: A read error may account for a junction end that differs from germline. The chain is built from TRBV20-1 and TRBJ2-7, with D possibly called TRBD1 or TRBD2 (5 bases each). Germline lookup yields CDR1 DFQATT and CDR2 SNEGSKA (reference sequence). The CDR3 contains 13 residues. CDR3 loop: CSARDRGPYEQYF. In DNA, the CDR3 is TGCAGTGCGAGAGATAGGGGACCATACGAGCAGTACTTC.

V usage is TRBV2 and J usage is TRBJ1-5; the match to TRBD1 covers 7 bases. The CDR3 runs 19 residues. Germline V gives CDR1 SNHLY, CDR2 FYNNEI. Trimming took 3 bases from V and 7 from J; bases not matched to a gene: 21. CDR3 residues: CASSEPPTGFRLREQPQHF. The DNA of the CDR3 is TGTGCCAGCAGTGAGCCCCCGACAGGGTTCCGACTGAGGGAACAGCCCCAGCATTTT.

Only a few counts were recorded for this clonotype. The chain couples TRBV25-1 to TRBJ1-6, with D hard to call. Germline V lookup: CDR1 MGHDK, CDR2 SYGVNS. The length of the CDR3 is 13 residues. Deletions cut 3 bases from V and 4 bases from J, with 4 bases between. CDR3 in amino acids: CASSDRYNSPLHF. In nucleotides, the CDR3 is TGTGCCAGCAGTGACCGGTATAATTCACCCCTCCACTTT.

The DNA for the CDR3 is TGTGCCACCAGCGAGGGGCTTGGTGAGGGAGGGGAGACCCAGTACTTC. Translated: CATSEGLGEGGETQYF. This sequence joins TRBV15 and TRBJ2-5; 7 bases fit TRBD2. The CDR3 extends over 16 amino acids. Germline CDR1 reads LNHNV; CDR2 reads YYDKDF (reference sequence). V was pared by 5 bases and J by 5 bases, with 14 bases of the junction left unmatched.

The sample holds a few counts of this clonotype. The chain employs TRBV29-1 and TRBJ2-7; D possibly uses TRBD1 or TRBD2 (5 bases each). V lost 6 bases and J 3 bases, leaving 21 bases between the germline ends. Germline V gives CDR1 SQVTM, CDR2 ANQGSEA. This CDR3 comprises 15 residues. CDR3 amino acids: CSVGTGTGIIYEQYF. The DNA for the CDR3 is TGCAGCGTAGGAACCGGGACGGGGATAATCTACGAGCAGTACTTC.

The chain has TRBV27 and TRBJ2-1; 9 nucleotides match TRBD1. V gave up 5 bases and J gave up 7 bases; unmatched junction bases: 12. Germline CDR1 reads MNHEY; CDR2 reads SMNVEV (reference sequence). The CDR3 totals 16 residues. CDR3: CASSMDRGGLRNEQFF. In DNA, the CDR3 is TGTGCCAGCAGTATGGACAGGGGAGGTCTTAGGAATGAGCAGTTCTTC.

This rearrangement joins TRBV2 to TRBJ2-3; D unclear. Germline CDR1 SNHLY, CDR2 FYNNEI. The CDR3 loop spans 12 amino acids. V lost 7 bases and J 4 bases, leaving 9 bases between the germline ends. The CDR3 bases are TGTGCCAGCAAGCGCCTGGCAGATACGCAGTATTTT. It is translated as CASKRLADTQYF.

This clonotype was seen only a few times. The V and J genes are TRBV10-2 and TRBJ2-1; 7 bases agree with TRBD2. The trim removed 6 bases at V and 8 bases at J, leaving 7 bases unmatched. Per germline, CDR1 WSHSY and CDR2 SAAADI. CDR3 length: 13 amino acids. In DNA, the CDR3 is TGCGCCAGCAGACTGGCGGGAGCCTATGAGCAGTTCTTC. Protein: CASRLAGAYEQFF.

The rearrangement links TRBV20-1 to TRBJ2-1; 7 positions match TRBD2. Germline CDR1 DFQATT, CDR2 SNEGSKA (reference sequence). V shed 3 bases, J shed 0 bases, and the junction held 5 bases outside the gene matches. This CDR3 region has 15 residues. The CDR3 coding sequence is TGCAGTGCTAGGAGGACTAGTAGCTCCTACAATGAGCAGTTCTTC. It is translated as CSARRTSSSYNEQFF.

The rearrangement links TRBV29-1 to TRBJ1-2; 8 bases fit TRBD1. J lost 4 bases, V lost 7 bases, and 14 bases had no gene match. This CDR3 has 15 amino acids. CDR1 and CDR2 (germline): SQVTM, ANQGSEA. Here the CDR3 reads CSARTGTGIRYGYTF. In nucleotides, the CDR3 is TGCAGCGCACGAACGGGGACAGGAATACGCTATGGCTACACCTTC. Filled out from reference TRBV29-1 and TRBJ1-2, the complete variable domain reads SAVISQKPSRDICQRGTSLTIQCQVDSQVTMMFWYRQQPGQSLTLIATANQGSEATYESGFVIDKFPISRPNLTFSTLTVSNMSPEDSSIYLCSARTGTGIRYGYTFGSGTRLTVV.

The table lists this clonotype with many counts. The gene calls are TRBV4-2 and TRBJ2-6, with TRBD1 identical over 7 bases. The CDR3 is 17 amino acids. Trimming at V came to 1 base and at J to 4 bases, leaving 7 bases not matched to a gene. Germline CDR1 and CDR2: LGHNA and YNFKEQ. CDR3 in DNA: TGTGCCAGCAGCCAAGGGTTACAGGGGACAGGGGCCAACGTCCTGACTTTC. It yields the protein CASSQGLQGTGANVLTF.

This clonotype appeared once. This chain connects TRBV14 to TRBJ1-2; possible D gene TRBD1, 5 bases. Germline CDR1 and CDR2: SGHDN and FVKESK. The CDR3 is 16 residues long. Trimming removed 1 base at V and 0 bases at J, with 12 bases between. Here the CDR3 DNA reads TGTGCCAGCAGCCAAGTGGCTACAGGCCCTAACTATGGCTACACCTTC. Translation: CASSQVATGPNYGYTF.

The V gene is TRBV6-1, the J gene TRBJ2-1; 9 bases map to TRBD2. Germline loops: CDR1 MNHNS, CDR2 SASEGT. The CDR3 runs 15 residues. V was pared by 3 bases and J by 2 bases, with 2 bases of the junction left unmatched. For the CDR3, the DNA is TGTGCCAGCAGTGAGGTAGCGGGAGCCTACAATGAGCAGTTCTTC. Encoded protein: CASSEVAGAYNEQFF.

This clonotype was observed a few times. The chain recombines TRBV10-3 with TRBJ2-1, with D possibly TRBD1 on 5 matching bases. Germline V CDR1 and CDR2: ENHRY, SYGVKD. Trimming stripped 7 bases from V and 7 bases from J, with 17 bases between. This CDR3 comprises 14 residues. The CDR3 reads CAIKGQRRGNEQFF. The CDR3 DNA reads as TGTGCCATCAAAGGGCAGAGAAGGGGTAATGAGCAGTTCTTC.

V is TRBV29-1 and J is TRBJ2-1, with TRBD1 matching 12 bases. Germline CDR1 SQVTM, CDR2 ANQGSEA. V gave up 5 bases and J gave up 1 base; unmatched junction bases: 3. The CDR3 sequence is 15 residues long. CDR3: CSVRDRGPSYNEQFF. The CDR3 DNA reads as TGCAGCGTTAGGGACAGGGGGCCATCCTACAATGAGCAGTTCTTC.